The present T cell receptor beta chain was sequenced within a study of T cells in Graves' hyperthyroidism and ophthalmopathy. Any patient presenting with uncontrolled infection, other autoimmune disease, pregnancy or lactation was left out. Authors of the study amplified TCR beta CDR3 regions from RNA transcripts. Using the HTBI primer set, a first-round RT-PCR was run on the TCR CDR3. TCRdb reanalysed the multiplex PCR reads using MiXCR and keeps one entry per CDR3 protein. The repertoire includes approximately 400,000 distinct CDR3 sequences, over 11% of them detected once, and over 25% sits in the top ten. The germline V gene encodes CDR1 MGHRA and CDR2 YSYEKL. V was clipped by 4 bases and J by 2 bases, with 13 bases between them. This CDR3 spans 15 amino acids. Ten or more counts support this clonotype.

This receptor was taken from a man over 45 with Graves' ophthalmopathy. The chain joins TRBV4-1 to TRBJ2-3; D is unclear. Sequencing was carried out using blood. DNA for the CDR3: TGCGCCAGCAGCCCCGTGGCAGGCGCCACAGATACGCAGTATTTT. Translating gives CASSPVAGATDTQYF.